This T cell receptor (beta chain) came from a study of CD8 T cells in Susac syndrome. Random hexamers served to reverse transcribe about 0.5 to 1 ug RNA. TCRdb re-derived calls from the immunoSEQ multiplex PCR reads in MiXCR, one entry per CDR3 protein. The sample carries around 280,000 distinct CDR3 sequences, approximately 81% recorded once. The CDR3 totals 14 residues. The germline V gene has CDR1 SGHRS and CDR2 YFSETQ. The V segment lost 5 bases and the J segment 1 base; nucleotides outside the gene matches: 5. Sequencing targeted TCR beta in T cells from blood (CD8+ and CD4+). The chain couples TRBV5-1 to TRBJ1-1, with 7 bases matching TRBD1. The sequenced material came from CD8+ T cells from PBMCs. The source of this sequence is a human donor with multiple sclerosis. The CDR3 protein is CASRQTGSNTEAFF. Written as DNA, the CDR3 is TGCGCCAGCAGACAGACAGGGTCGAACACTGAAGCTTTCTTT.